This TCR beta chain was sequenced for a study of regulatory T cells in long-lasting Graves disease (dated by TCRdb to about 2021). General notes on the study: Patients with newly diagnosed Graves' disease had been on antithyroid drugs for under 3 months. This study used TCR sequencing and RNA sequencing of peripheral blood to compare persistent Graves' disease patients against newly diagnosed Graves' disease patients. The study took place in China and was registered as a clinical trial. A total of about 33 samples underwent TCR sequencing: some 13 from persistent and about 20 from newly diagnosed Graves' disease patients. Paper-wide results and their limitations: Sequencing and analysis were limited to the TCR beta chain. Patients with persistent disease shared more public clonotypes (under 3,000) than newly diagnosed patients did (around 930). The study examined only peripheral blood because the primary lesion, thyroid tissue, could not be accessed. As a limitation, the authors acknowledged that the small sample size may reduce accuracy. Lower TCR Shannon entropy and fewer highly expanded clones were observed in persistent Graves' disease patients than in newly diagnosed patients, which suggested clonal expansion. Preferential use of TRBV28, TRBJ1-2 and TRBJ2-5 was observed in persistent disease, whereas TRBV20-1 and TRBJ2-1 were favored in newly diagnosed disease.

Library method: multiplex PCR. Instrument used: Illumina HiSeq 4000. CDR3 regions were amplified by Arm-PCR with iRepertoire HTBI primers to construct TCR beta libraries. PCR products were gel purified before sequencing. In the original analysis: A total of 62 TRBV and 14 TRBJ segments were identified across samples and were used for gene usage analysis of CDR3 amino acid clonotypes. COPE and FqMerger were used to merge filtered high-quality paired reads into contigs. BLAST was used to align contigs to IMGT TRBV, TRBD and TRBJ reference genes, with CDR3 defined following IMGT. Any clonotype with a frequency above 0.1% was counted as a highly expanded clone. Repertoire diversity was measured by Shannon entropy, and V-J evenness by the Gini coefficient. Public clonotypes were defined as clonotypes shared by more than one individual. Using fastp trimming at Q25 and MiXCR clonotype assembly, TCRdb reanalyzed the public sequencing data and kept in-frame beta chains. Rows with one shared CDR3 protein collapse into an entry with the most common genes and DNA. The V and J calls were not made by the authors but by TCRdb's processing. Across this sample there are about 620,000 distinct CDR3 sequences, with roughly 16% seen only once. The ten largest clones add up to around 19% of the sample.

This clonotype was detected many times. The specificity of this receptor is unknown. Base qualities are not at hand, and no much larger clone is one base apart. The junction shows trimming of 6 bases on V and 4 bases on J, and the gene matches do not reach 14 bases of it. Counted from cysteine to phenylalanine, this CDR3 has 16 amino acids. Just CDR3 DNA is preserved here, 48 bases in frame from base 1. CDR1 and CDR2 are drawn from the germline V gene: MNHNS, SASEGT. What this sample's time point label stands for: newly diagnosed GD, antithyroid drugs for less than 3 months. For both TCR sequencing and RNA sequencing, RNA was extracted from PBMCs using TRIzol. The diagnosis of Graves' disease followed American Thyroid Association guidelines. Recruitment of patients was carried out at an endocrinology department in Xi'an, China. Each patient gave 7.5 to 10 milliliters of peripheral blood, collected in an EDTA anticoagulant tube. PBMCs were isolated by Ficoll Paque Plus density gradient separation without further T cell sorting. An Agilent 2100 Bioanalyzer and agarose gel were used to check RNA quality, while a NanoDrop 2000 measured RNA concentration.

In addition, the sample was reused for a study of T cells in Graves' hyperthyroidism and ophthalmopathy. Drawing on the second study: Stable Graves' hyperthyroidism was defined as the absence of progression to ophthalmopathy over 18 months of follow-up. Hyperthyroidism patients were newly diagnosed, had a disease duration of under 2 months, and were aged 18 to 65 years. Exclusion was applied to patients with uncontrolled infections, other autoimmune diseases, pregnancy or lactation. Clinical symptoms, serum thyroxine and TRAb, thyroid ultrasound, and orbital computed tomography formed the basis for the diagnoses. A first-round RT-PCR of the TCR CDR3 used the HTBI primer set with the Qiagen OneStep RT-PCR kit. Most expanded thyroid clonotypes (frequency above 0.001) were also detected in blood, a finding suggesting that blood repertoires may reflect thyroid immune responses. A model built on a 13 V-J signature distinguished ophthalmopathy from stable hyperthyroidism, reaching roughly 88% sensitivity and about 81% specificity in cross-validation and 80%/75% in testing. In validation, the model predicted progression to ophthalmopathy with approximately 71% sensitivity and 72% to 85% specificity, a median of around 6.6 months before onset. TCR V-J signatures able to tell the groups apart were searched for in a discovery cohort of more than 90 patients, of whom approximately 40 had Graves' ophthalmopathy and around 57 had stable Graves' hyperthyroidism. Whether ophthalmopathy could be predicted prospectively was tested in an independent validation cohort made up of some 20 hyperthyroidism patients plus 17 patients who later progressed to ophthalmopathy. The 75 to 100 discovery patients were randomly split 7:3 into training and test sets. In six Graves' hyperthyroidism patients, the study also compared T-cell repertoires from thyroid tissue with T-cell repertoires from blood. Once sampling was done, hyperthyroidism patients were given methimazole at a starting dose of 30 mg daily, whereas ophthalmopathy patients were given high-dose intravenous methylprednisolone. Libraries were constructed in a second round of multiplex PCR, after which size selection and purification were carried out. Sequencing of the libraries was done on an Illumina HiSeq2000 using paired-end 100 bp reads. SOAPnuke was used to process the raw data, with reads discarded if the reads contained adapters or uncalled bases, had a mean Phred below 15, or lacked an exact constant-primer or identifier match. High-quality paired reads were merged using COPE v1.2.5, and each unique nucleotide sequence was defined as a clonotype. Clonotypes were aligned to IMGT TRBV, TRBD and TRBJ reference segments using MiTCR v1.1. The analysis was restricted to V-J combinations with a frequency above 0.0001, which together covered around 99% of the repertoires. A TCS score was defined as the ratio of F50 (clonal expansion) to E x V (chaos), with BLOSUM62-based TCRdist applied between CDR3 peptides within each V-J. Welch's t-statistics and random forest reduced fewer than 550 V-J features to some 14, which were used in a naive Bayes classifier (R e1071). Sample size was not statistically predetermined, and blinding of investigators to group allocation was not performed. The paper describes TCR Vbeta CDR3 sequencing of 135 peripheral blood samples, made up of 40 to 45 ophthalmopathy patients, some 76 hyperthyroidism patients and roughly 17 progressor patients.

The source is a woman aged 25-40 years with Graves disease. Donor details come from another sample of the same person, matched by shared clones. This material consisted of peripheral blood mononuclear cells (PBMCs), taken at new diagnosis, from a patient treated with antithyroid drugs. The chain uses TRBV6-1 and TRBJ2-5; the central 7 bases match TRBD1. The DNA is TGTGCCAGCAGACCCTCTGAGACAGGGAAGAGAGAGACCCAGTACTTC. Translated, this is CASRPSETGKRETQYF.